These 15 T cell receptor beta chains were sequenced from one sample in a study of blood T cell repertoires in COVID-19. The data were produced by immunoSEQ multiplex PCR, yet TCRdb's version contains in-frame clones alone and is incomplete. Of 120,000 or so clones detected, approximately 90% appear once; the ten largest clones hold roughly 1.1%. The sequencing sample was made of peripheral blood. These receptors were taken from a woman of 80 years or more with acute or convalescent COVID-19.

CDR3 protein: CASTLLTDTQYF. The CDR3, as DNA: TGTGCCAGCACCCTTCTGACAGATACGCAGTATTTT. The chain has TRBV7-9 and TRBJ2-3; D ambiguous. V lost 7 bases, J lost 3 bases, and 8 bases lay in between. The V gene's germline CDR1 is SEHNR and CDR2 FQNEAQ (reference sequence). CDR3 length: 12 residues.

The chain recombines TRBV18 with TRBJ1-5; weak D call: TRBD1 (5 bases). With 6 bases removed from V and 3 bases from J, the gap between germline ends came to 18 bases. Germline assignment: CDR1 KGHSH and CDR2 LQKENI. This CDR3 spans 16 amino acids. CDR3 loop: CASSPTTGGANQPQHF. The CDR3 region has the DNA TGTGCCAGCTCTCCGACAACGGGGGGAGCCAATCAGCCCCAGCATTTT.

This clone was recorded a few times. The CDR3 DNA reads as TGCGCCAGCAGCCATTACAGGGGACCTATGGAAAATTCACCCCTCCACTTT. Its protein is CASSHYRGPMENSPLHF. V and J are TRBV23-1 and TRBJ1-6; TRBD1 agrees at 7 bases. TRBV23-1 is an ORF for which the function is uncertain. CDR3 length: 17 amino acids. V trimming: 6 bases; J trimming: 7 bases; junction bases outside the gene matches: 15.

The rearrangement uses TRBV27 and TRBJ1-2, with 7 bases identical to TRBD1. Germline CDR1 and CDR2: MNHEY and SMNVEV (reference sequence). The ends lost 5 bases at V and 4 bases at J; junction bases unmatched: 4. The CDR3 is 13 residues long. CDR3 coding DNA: TGTGCCAGCAGTACCCGGGACAGCTATGGCTACACCTTC. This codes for CASSTRDSYGYTF.

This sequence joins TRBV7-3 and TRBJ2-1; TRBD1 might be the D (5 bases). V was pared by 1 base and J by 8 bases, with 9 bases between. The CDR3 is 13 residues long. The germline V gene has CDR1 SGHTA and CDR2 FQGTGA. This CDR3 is CASSLIQGYEQFF. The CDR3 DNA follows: TGTGCCAGCAGCTTAATCCAGGGCTATGAGCAGTTCTTC.

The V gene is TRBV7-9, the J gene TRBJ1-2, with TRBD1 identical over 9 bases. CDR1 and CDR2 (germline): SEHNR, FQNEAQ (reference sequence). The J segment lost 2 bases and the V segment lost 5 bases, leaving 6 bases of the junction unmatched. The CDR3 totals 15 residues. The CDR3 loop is CASSMNRGPNYGYTF. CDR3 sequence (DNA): TGTGCCAGCAGCATGAACAGGGGGCCAAACTATGGCTACACCTTC.

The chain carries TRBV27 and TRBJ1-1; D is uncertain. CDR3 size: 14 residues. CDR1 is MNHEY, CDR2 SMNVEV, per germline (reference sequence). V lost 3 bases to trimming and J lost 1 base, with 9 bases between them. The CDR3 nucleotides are TGTGCCAGCAGTTTTGGGCAACCGAACACTGAAGCTTTCTTT. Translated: CASSFGQPNTEAFF.

This CDR3 reads CASSQDIGGSANIQYF. The CDR3 nucleotides read TGCGCCAGCAGCCAAGATATTGGGGGCTCCGCAAACATTCAGTACTTC. This chain joins TRBV4-1 and TRBJ2-4; D possibly corresponds to TRBD1 (6 bases). The CDR3 runs to 16 residues. CDR1 and CDR2 from the germline V gene are MGHRA and YSYEKL. Trimming left V 0 bases short and J 6 bases short, with 15 bases between.

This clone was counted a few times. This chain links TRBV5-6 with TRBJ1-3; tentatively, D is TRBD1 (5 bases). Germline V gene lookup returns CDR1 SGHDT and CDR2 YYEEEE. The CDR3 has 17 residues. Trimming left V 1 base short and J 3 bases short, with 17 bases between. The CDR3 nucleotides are TGTGCCAGCAGCTTGTACCAGGGCCGGGTCTATGGAAACACCATATATTTT. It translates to CASSLYQGRVYGNTIYF. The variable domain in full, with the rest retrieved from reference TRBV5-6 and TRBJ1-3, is DAGVTQSPTHLIKTRGQQVTLRCSPKSGHDTVSWYQQALGQGPQFIFQYYEEEERQRGNFPDRFSGHQFPNYSSELNVNALLLGDSALYLCASSLYQGRVYGNTIYFGEGSWLTVV.

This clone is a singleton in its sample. In DNA, the CDR3 is TGTGCCAGCAGCACACGGACTAGCGGTCAGGCCCAGTACTTC. Translated, it gives CASSTRTSGQAQYF. The V gene is TRBV7-8, the J gene TRBJ2-5; 10 nucleotides align to TRBD2. Trimming at V came to 5 bases and at J to 9 bases, leaving 9 bases not matched to a gene. The CDR3 runs 14 residues. The germline gives CDR1 SGHVS, CDR2 FQNEAQ.

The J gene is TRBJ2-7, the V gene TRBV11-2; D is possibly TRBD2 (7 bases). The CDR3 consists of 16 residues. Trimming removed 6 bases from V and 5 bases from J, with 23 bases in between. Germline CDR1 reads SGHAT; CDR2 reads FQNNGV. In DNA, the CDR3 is TGTGCCAGCAGTCTACGATGGGGGGGCCGATTGGACGAGCAGTACTTC. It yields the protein CASSLRWGGRLDEQYF.

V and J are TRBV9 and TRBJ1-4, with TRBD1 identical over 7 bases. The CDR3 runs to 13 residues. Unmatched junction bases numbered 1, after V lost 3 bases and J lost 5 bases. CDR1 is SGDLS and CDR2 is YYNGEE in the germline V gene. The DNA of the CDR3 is TGTGCCAGCAGCGCGACAGGGAATGAAAAACTGTTTTTT. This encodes CASSATGNEKLFF.

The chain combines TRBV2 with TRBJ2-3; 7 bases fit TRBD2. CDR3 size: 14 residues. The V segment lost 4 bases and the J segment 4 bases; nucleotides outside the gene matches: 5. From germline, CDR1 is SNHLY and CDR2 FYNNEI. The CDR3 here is CASSVGRGPDTQYF. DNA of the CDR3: TGTGCCAGCAGTGTAGGGAGGGGACCAGATACGCAGTATTTT.

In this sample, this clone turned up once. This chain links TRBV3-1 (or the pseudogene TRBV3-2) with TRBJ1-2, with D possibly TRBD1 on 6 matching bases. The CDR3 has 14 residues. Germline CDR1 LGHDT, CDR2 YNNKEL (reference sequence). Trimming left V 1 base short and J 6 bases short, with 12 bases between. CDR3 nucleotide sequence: TGTGCCAGCAGCCAAGCGGGGGGCGGCAATGGCTACACCTTC. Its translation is CASSQAGGGNGYTF.

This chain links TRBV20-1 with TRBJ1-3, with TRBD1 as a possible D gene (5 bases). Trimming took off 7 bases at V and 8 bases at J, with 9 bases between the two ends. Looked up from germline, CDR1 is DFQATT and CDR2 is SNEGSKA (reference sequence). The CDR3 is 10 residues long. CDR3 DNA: TGCAGTGTACGGGGGGACACCATATATTTT. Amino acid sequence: CSVRGDTIYF.